This is a list of T cell receptor beta chains from one sample in a study of blood T cell repertoires in COVID-19. Libraries were prepared by immunoSEQ multiplex PCR; TCRdb keeps only in-frame clonotypes and omits some of them. The sample consists of about 73,000 clones, roughly 89% of them appearing once. The sample consisted of peripheral blood. These receptors were collected from an older man with acute or convalescent COVID-19. CDR3s include the opening cysteine and the closing phenylalanine or tryptophan. Fields, in order: J gene, clone size, V gene, D gene, CDR3 protein, CDR3 DNA. D genes are given only for firm matches. Part of the rows lack a size; the others show once, few, many or a class for expanded clones.

J: TRBJ2-7; size: -; V: TRBV5-8; D: -; CDR3: CASSFTGPYEQYF; DNA: TGTGCCAGCAGCTTTACCGGTCCCTACGAGCAGTACTTC
J: TRBJ1-1; size: -; V: TRBV24-1; D: -; CDR3: CATSDPDSPRAFF; DNA: TGTGCCACCAGTGACCCGGACAGTCCCCGAGCTTTCTTT
J: TRBJ1-1; size: -; V: TRBV14; D: -; CDR3: CASSQDPGLDMNTEAFF; DNA: TGTGCCAGCAGCCAAGACCCGGGCTTGGACATGAACACTGAAGCTTTCTTT
J: TRBJ1-1; size: -; V: TRBV5-6; D: -; CDR3: CASSLAGAGTEAFF; DNA: TGTGCCAGCAGCTTGGCAGGGGCAGGGACTGAAGCTTTCTTT
J: TRBJ2-1; size: -; V: TRBV11-1; D: -; CDR3: CASSLARGNEQFF; DNA: TGTGCCAGCAGCTTAGCCAGGGGCAATGAGCAGTTCTTC
J: TRBJ1-5; size: -; V: TRBV27; D: -; CDR3: CASSFNSNQPQHF; DNA: TGTGCCAGCAGTTTCAATAGCAATCAGCCCCAGCATTTT
J: TRBJ1-2; size: -; V: TRBV4-1; D: -; CDR3: CASSLAPQALYYGYTF; DNA: TGCGCCAGCAGCCTAGCCCCACAGGCCCTATACTATGGCTACACCTTC
J: TRBJ1-1; size: -; V: TRBV6-1; D: -; CDR3: CASSENRNTEAFF; DNA: TGTGCCAGCAGTGAAAACAGGAACACTGAAGCTTTCTTT
J: TRBJ2-5; size: once; V: TRBV27; D: TRBD2; CDR3: CASSPGGGWGETQYF; DNA: TGTGCCAGCAGTCCCGGGGGGGGCTGGGGAGAGACCCAGTACTTC
J: TRBJ1-5; size: -; V: TRBV6-6; D: -; CDR3: CASSGQSNQPQHF; DNA: TGTGCCAGCAGCGGACAGTCCAATCAGCCCCAGCATTTT
J: TRBJ1-3; size: -; V: TRBV7-8; D: TRBD1; CDR3: CASSLDRGVGNTIYF; DNA: TGTGCCAGCAGCTTAGACAGGGGTGTTGGAAACACCATATATTTT
J: TRBJ1-1; size: -; V: TRBV19; D: TRBD1; CDR3: CASSIDVIGGAGAFF; DNA: TGTGCCAGTAGTATAGATGTAATAGGGGGCGCGGGAGCTTTCTTT
J: TRBJ1-1; size: -; V: TRBV2; D: TRBD1; CDR3: CASSEVGGHMNTEAFF; DNA: TGTGCCAGCAGTGAAGTAGGGGGCCACATGAACACTGAAGCTTTCTTT
J: TRBJ2-3; size: -; V: TRBV6-2/TRBV6-3; D: TRBD2; CDR3: CASSYTAGGPTDTQYF; DNA: TGTGCCAGCAGTTACACTGCGGGGGGGCCAACAGATACGCAGTATTTT
J: TRBJ2-1; size: -; V: TRBV5-1; D: -; CDR3: CASSLEGGLYNEQFF; DNA: TGCGCCAGCAGCTTGGAGGGGGGGCTCTACAATGAGCAGTTCTTC
J: TRBJ1-1; size: -; V: TRBV29-1; D: -; CDR3: CSVAAHGLNTEAFF; DNA: TGCAGCGTTGCTGCCCACGGGTTGAACACTGAAGCTTTCTTT
J: TRBJ2-2; size: -; V: TRBV3-1/TRBV3-2; D: -; CDR3: CASSQLRAAGGTGELFF; DNA: TGTGCCAGCAGCCAACTCCGGGCTGCTGGGGGGACCGGGGAGCTGTTTTTT
J: TRBJ2-1; size: -; V: TRBV18; D: TRBD2; CDR3: CASSPLIAGERYNEQFF; DNA: TGTGCCAGCTCACCACTGATTGCGGGAGAACGGTACAATGAGCAGTTCTTC
J: TRBJ1-2; size: -; V: TRBV7-9; D: -; CDR3: CASGVGADGYTF; DNA: TGTGCCAGCGGTGTGGGGGCTGATGGCTACACCTTC
J: TRBJ1-1; size: -; V: TRBV3-1/TRBV3-2; D: -; CDR3: CASSQELEGQAFF; DNA: TGTGCCAGCAGCCAAGAATTGGAGGGCCAAGCTTTCTTT
J: TRBJ1-2; size: -; V: TRBV2; D: -; CDR3: CASRGNWTPRDYGYTF; DNA: TGTGCCAGCAGGGGCAACTGGACTCCGAGGGACTATGGCTACACCTTC
J: TRBJ1-3; size: -; V: TRBV6-5; D: -; CDR3: CASTEGVYSGNTIYF; DNA: TGTGCCAGCACCGAAGGGGTATACTCTGGAAACACCATATATTTT
J: TRBJ1-3; size: -; V: TRBV11-2; D: -; CDR3: CASTGGASGNTIYF; DNA: TGTGCCAGTACGGGGGGGGCCAGCGGAAACACCATATATTTT
J: TRBJ2-6; size: -; V: TRBV19; D: -; CDR3: CASSIHVSGANVLTF; DNA: TGTGCCAGTAGTATTCATGTCTCTGGGGCCAACGTCCTGACTTTC
J: TRBJ1-1; size: -; V: TRBV4-1; D: -; CDR3: CASSQGGVNTEAFF; DNA: TGCGCCAGCAGCCAAGGGGGGGTGAACACTGAAGCTTTCTTT
J: TRBJ2-7; size: -; V: TRBV11-2; D: -; CDR3: CASSLGQSYYEQYF; DNA: TGTGCCAGCAGCCTTGGACAGAGCTACTACGAGCAGTACTTC
J: TRBJ1-4; size: -; V: TRBV6-5; D: -; CDR3: CASRFQGGEKLFF; DNA: TGTGCCAGCAGATTCCAGGGAGGGGAAAAACTGTTTTTT
J: TRBJ2-5; size: once; V: TRBV5-1; D: TRBD1; CDR3: CASSRTGDETQYF; DNA: TGCGCCAGCAGCCGGACAGGGGATGAGACCCAGTACTTC
J: TRBJ2-7; size: once; V: TRBV7-9; D: -; CDR3: CASVGRDRGTEQYF; DNA: TGTGCCAGCGTCGGGCGGGACAGAGGAACCGAGCAGTACTTC
J: TRBJ2-5; size: few; V: TRBV3-1/TRBV3-2; D: TRBD2; CDR3: CASSQSPGTRVRETQYF; DNA: TGTGCCAGCAGCCAAAGTCCCGGGACTAGGGTTCGAGAGACCCAGTACTTC
J: TRBJ1-4; size: -; V: TRBV5-1; D: TRBD1; CDR3: CASSKNSGTGVEKLFF; DNA: TGCGCCAGCAGCAAGAACTCCGGGACAGGGGTTGAAAAACTGTTTTTT
J: TRBJ1-1; size: -; V: TRBV28; D: -; CDR3: CASSLRYTDKHTEAFF; DNA: TGTGCCAGCAGTCTGCGCTACACCGACAAACACACTGAAGCTTTCTTT